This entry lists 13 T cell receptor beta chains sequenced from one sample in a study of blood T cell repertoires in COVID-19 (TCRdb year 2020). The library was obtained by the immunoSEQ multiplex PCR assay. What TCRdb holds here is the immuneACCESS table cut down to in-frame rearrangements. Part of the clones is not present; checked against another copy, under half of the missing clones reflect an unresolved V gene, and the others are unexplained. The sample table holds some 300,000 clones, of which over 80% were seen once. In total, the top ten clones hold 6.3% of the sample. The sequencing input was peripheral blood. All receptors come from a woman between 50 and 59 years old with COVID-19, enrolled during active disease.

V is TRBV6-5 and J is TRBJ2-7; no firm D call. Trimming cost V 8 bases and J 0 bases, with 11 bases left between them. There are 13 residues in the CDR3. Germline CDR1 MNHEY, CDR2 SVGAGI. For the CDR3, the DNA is TGTGCCAGCGAGACACCGCCCTCCTACGAGCAGTACTTC. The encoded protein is CASETPPSYEQYF.

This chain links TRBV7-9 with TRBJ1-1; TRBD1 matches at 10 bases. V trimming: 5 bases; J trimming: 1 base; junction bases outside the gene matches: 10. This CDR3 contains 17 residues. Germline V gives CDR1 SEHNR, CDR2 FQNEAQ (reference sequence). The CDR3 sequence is CASSRWTGGLGNTEAFF. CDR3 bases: TGTGCCAGCAGCCGGTGGACAGGGGGTTTAGGGAACACTGAAGCTTTCTTT. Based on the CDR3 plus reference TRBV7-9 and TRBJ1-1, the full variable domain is DTGVSQNPRHKITKRGQNVTFRCDPISEHNRLYWYRQTLGQGPEFLTYFQNEAQLEKSRLLSDRFSAERPKGSFSTLEIQRTEQGDSAMYLCASSRWTGGLGNTEAFFGQGTRLTVV.

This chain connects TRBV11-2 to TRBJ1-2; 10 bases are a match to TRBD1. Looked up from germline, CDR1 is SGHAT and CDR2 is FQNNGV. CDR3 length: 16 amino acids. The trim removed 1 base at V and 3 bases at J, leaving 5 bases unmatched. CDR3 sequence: CASSLGDRGPYYGYTF. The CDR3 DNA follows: TGTGCCAGCAGCTTAGGAGACAGGGGGCCTTACTATGGCTACACCTTC.

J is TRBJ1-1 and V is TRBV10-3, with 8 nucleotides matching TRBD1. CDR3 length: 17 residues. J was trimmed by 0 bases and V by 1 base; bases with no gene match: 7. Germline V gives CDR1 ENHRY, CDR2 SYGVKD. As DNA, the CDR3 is TGTGCCATCAGTGAGTTGCGACAGGGGCCCATGAACACTGAAGCTTTCTTT. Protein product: CAISELRQGPMNTEAFF.

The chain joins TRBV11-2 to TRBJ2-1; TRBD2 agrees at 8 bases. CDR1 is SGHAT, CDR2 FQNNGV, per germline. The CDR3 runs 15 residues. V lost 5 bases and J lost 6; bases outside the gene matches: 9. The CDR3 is CASSLRPGLANEQFF. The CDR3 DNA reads TGTGCCAGCAGCCTTCGACCCGGACTAGCCAATGAGCAGTTCTTC.

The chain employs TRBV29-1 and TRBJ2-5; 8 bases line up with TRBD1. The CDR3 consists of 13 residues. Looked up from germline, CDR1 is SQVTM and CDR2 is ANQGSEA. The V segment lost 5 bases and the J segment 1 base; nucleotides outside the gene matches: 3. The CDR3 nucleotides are TGCAGCGTTCGTGACAGGGGCCAAGAGACCCAGTACTTC. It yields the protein CSVRDRGQETQYF.

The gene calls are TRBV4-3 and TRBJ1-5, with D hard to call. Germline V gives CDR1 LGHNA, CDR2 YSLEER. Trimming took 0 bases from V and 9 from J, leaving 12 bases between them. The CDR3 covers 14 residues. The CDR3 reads CASSQDRWLGPQHF. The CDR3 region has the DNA TGCGCCAGCAGCCAAGACAGGTGGCTGGGGCCCCAGCATTTT.

In DNA form, the CDR3 reads TGTGCCAGCAGCTCCATTTTCAACCAAGAGACCCAGTACTTC. Its translation is CASSSIFNQETQYF. The chain links TRBV11-2 to TRBJ2-5; D uncertain. Deletions cut 4 bases from V and 0 bases from J, with 9 bases between. This CDR3 region has 14 residues. Germline V CDR1 and CDR2: SGHAT, FQNNGV.

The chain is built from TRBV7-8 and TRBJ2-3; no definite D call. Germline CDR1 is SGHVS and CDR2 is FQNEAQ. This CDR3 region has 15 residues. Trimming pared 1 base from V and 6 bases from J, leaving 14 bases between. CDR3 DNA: TGTGCCAGCAGCTTAGAAGTGGCAGGTGCCGATACGCAGTATTTT. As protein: CASSLEVAGADTQYF.

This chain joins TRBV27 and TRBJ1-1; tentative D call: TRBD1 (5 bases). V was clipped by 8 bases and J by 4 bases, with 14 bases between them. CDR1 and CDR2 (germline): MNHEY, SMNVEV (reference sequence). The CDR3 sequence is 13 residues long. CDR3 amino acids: CASGPLGLTEAFF. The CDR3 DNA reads TGTGCCAGCGGACCCCTGGGACTCACTGAAGCTTTCTTT.

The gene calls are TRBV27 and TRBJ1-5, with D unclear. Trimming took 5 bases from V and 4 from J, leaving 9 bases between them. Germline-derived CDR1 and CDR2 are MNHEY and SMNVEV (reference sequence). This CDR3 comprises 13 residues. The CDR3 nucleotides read TGTGCCAGCAGTAGCGGCCCTAATCAGCCCCAGCATTTT. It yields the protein CASSSGPNQPQHF.

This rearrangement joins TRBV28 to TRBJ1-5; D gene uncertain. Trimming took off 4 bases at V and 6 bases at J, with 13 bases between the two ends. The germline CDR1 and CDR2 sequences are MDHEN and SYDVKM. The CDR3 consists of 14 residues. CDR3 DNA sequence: TGTGCCAGCAGTTCCCCGAACTACGGTCAGCCCCAGCATTTT. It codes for CASSSPNYGQPQHF.

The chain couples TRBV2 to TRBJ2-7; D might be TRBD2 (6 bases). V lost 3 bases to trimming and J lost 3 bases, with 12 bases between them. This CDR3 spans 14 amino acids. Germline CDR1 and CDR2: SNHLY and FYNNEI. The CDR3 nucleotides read TGTGCCAGCAGTGATAGTCAGGGAGGCTACGAGCAGTACTTC. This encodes CASSDSQGGYEQYF.